Sequencing of this T cell receptor beta chain was carried out in a study of metastatic and nonmetastatic thyroid tumors. Overall study: Repertoires of blood and of tissue (tumor or nodule) from malignant and benign thyroid patients were compared.

By proportion, this clone is medium-sized. Its antigen is not identified. The entire patient cohort was treatment-naive prior to thyroid surgery. Regarding the study as a whole: Within blood and tumor, benign nodules reportedly had significantly lower TCR beta diversity than malignant thyroid tumors did.

Original analysis: Clinicopathological groups differed in CDR3, with these differences serving to build a distant-metastasis classifier for papillary thyroid cancer. TCRdb re-called the PCR reads via MiXCR. The V and J calls and clone size are TCRdb's, not the authors'. Of roughly 24,000 clones in the sample, approximately 21% were seen once. Sequencing was carried out using blood. The source is a male donor with papillary thyroid cancer or a benign thyroid nodule (not recorded which). Some clones in this sample may be carry-over from other donors' samples.

CDR3 DNA: TGTGCCAGCAGTTATTACAGGCTTCCCGGGGAGCTGTTTTTT. Amino acid sequence: CASSYYRLPGELFF. The rearrangement joins TRBV12-3 or TRBV12-4 to TRBJ2-2; maybe TRBD1 (5 bases). The CDR3 length is 14 residues. V was shortened by 4 bases and J by 6 bases, with 12 bases between the two germline ends.